This T cell receptor beta chain appears in the sequencing data of a study of relationships among human T cell subsets (dated by TCRdb to the early 2010s). Background for the entire study: Eight distinct blood T cell populations were sequenced: pan T, CD8 cytotoxic, regulatory, Th1, Th2, naive plus transitional, activated and memory cells.

What the research found in general, with its limitations: Substantial CDR3 sharing among Th1, Th2 and regulatory T cells was interpreted as suggesting stochastic cell fate choices. While more than 60% of CD8+ cytotoxic sequences came from clones with more than 100 reads, the regulatory and Th2 subsets had few clones of that kind. V, D and J usage, CDR3 length and N-nucleotide additions showed no statistically significant differences among the seven subsets. A CD4+CD8+ double-positive population could not be excluded by the bead-based sorting.

The library was built by means of multiplex PCR. Instrument on record: 454 GS FLX. Semiquantitative ARM-PCR was used to amplify the TCR alpha and beta CDR3 regions from mRNA. In ARM-PCR, tagged nested gene-specific primers were used first, and exponential amplification was then carried out by communal superprimers. Exonuclease was used to remove the nested primers before the first-round PCR products went through the second amplification round. The amplicons were sequenced on the 454 platform, which can rapidly sequence millions of DNA fragments without cloning bias. A read was counted as effective if the read could be mapped to both V and J germline segments. The paper's data handling went like this. Reads were assigned to germline V, D and J segments with IRmap, which uses pyromap, a Smith-Waterman modification adapted to 454 sequencing errors. D-beta assignments were filtered with cutoffs set at the 99th percentile of alignment scores obtained from simulated random sequences. The CDR3 was taken to be the amino acids lying between the conserved V-segment Y[YFLI]C motif and the J-segment [FW]GXGT motif. A compound Poisson process model, previously applied to large-scale EST data, was used to estimate repertoire diversity. A cross-contamination detection procedure was applied to argue against sample contamination as the source of shared CDR3s. TCRdb handled the public reads itself, with Q25 trimming in fastp and clone calling in MiXCR, and kept productive beta chains. Rows matching on CDR3 protein sequence are summarized as one entry with the most common DNA and genes. TCRdb's processing, not the authors', yielded these V and J calls. Within this sample are thousands of distinct CDR3 sequences, with roughly 55% of them counted one time only. 4% to 5.5% of the sample comes from the top ten.

Notes on this clonotype: It has no known antigen specificity. Per-base qualities were not stored, and no clone one base away is much larger.

From the CD45RA-negative fraction, anti-CD45RO beads were used to select memory T cells as CD45RA-RO+ cells. To isolate the T cell subsets, Miltenyi superparamagnetic beads coated with subset-specific monoclonal antibodies were used. Every T cell population was isolated from peripheral blood. Mononuclear cells were obtained from whole blood by Ficoll separation, and monocytes were then depleted with anti-CD14 microbeads. The isolated cell populations were resuspended in RNAprotect reagent immediately. The sequenced material came from memory T cells sorted from blood. The label giving this sample's cell subset or site can be read as: CD45RA-RO+ memory T cells. The clonotype originates from a middle-aged man in good health.

The CDR3 reads as follows: CASSLGTTPGYTF. At the DNA level, the sequence is TGCGCCAGCAGCTTGGGGACCACCCCTGGCTACACCTTC. Recombination linked TRBV5-1 to TRBJ1-2; the D gene lacks a confident call. Cut back by 0 bases and 7 bases, the V and J ends lie 10 bases apart. Taken from the germline V gene, the CDR1 and CDR2 loops are SGHRS and YFSETQ. Measured from the cysteine to the phenylalanine, the CDR3 is 13 residues long. Solely the CDR3 DNA is kept, with 39 bases framed from the first base. The reference TRBV5-1 and TRBJ1-2 proteins fill in what lies around the CDR3, so the full variable domain reads KAGVTQTPRYLIKTRGQQVTLSCSPISGHRSVSWYQQTPGQGLQFLFEYFSETQRNKGNFPGRFSGRQFSNSRSEMNVSTLELGDSALYLCASSLGTTPGYTFGSGTRLTVV.